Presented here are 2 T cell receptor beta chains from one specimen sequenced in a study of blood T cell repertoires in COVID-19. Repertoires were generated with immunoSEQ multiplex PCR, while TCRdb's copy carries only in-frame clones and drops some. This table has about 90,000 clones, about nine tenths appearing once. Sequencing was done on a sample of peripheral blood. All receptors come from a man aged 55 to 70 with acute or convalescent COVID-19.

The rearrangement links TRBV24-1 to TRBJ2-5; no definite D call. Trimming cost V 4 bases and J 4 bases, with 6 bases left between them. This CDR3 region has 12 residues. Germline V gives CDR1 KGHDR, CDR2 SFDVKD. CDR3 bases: TGTGCCACCAGTGACCTGGCAGAGACCCAGTACTTC. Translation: CATSDLAETQYF.

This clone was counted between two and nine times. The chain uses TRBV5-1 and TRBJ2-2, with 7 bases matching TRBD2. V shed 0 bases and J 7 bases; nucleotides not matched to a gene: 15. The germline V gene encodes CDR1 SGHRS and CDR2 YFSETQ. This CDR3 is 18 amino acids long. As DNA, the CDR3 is TGCGCCAGCAGCTTGGGTCGGCGGGGGATTCCACGTGGCGGGGAGCTGTTTTTT. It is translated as CASSLGRRGIPRGGELFF. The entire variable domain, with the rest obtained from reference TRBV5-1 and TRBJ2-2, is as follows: KAGVTQTPRYLIKTRGQQVTLSCSPISGHRSVSWYQQTPGQGLQFLFEYFSETQRNKGNFPGRFSGRQFSNSRSEMNVSTLELGDSALYLCASSLGRRGIPRGGELFFGEGSRLTVL.